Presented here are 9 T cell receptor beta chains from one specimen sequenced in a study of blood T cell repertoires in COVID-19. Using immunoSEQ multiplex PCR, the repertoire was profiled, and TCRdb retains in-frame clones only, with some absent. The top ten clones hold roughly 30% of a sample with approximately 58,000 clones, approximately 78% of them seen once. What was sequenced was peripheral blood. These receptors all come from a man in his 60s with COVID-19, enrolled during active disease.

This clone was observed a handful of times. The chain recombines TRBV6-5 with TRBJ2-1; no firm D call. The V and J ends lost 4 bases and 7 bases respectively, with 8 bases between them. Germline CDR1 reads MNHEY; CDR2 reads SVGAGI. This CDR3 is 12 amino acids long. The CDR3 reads CASSSSSNEQFF. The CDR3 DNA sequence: TGTGCCAGCAGTTCCTCTTCAAATGAGCAGTTCTTC.

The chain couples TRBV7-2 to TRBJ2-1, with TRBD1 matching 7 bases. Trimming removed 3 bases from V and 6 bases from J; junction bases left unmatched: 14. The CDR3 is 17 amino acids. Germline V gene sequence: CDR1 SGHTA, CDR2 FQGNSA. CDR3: CASSLGPTGLDGNEQFF. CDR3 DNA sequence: TGTGCCAGCAGCTTGGGACCGACAGGGTTGGATGGCAATGAGCAGTTCTTC.

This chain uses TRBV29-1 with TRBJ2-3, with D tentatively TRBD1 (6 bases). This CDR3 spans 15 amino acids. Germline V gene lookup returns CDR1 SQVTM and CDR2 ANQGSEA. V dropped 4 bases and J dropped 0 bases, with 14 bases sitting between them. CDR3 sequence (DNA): TGCAGCGTTGTGGATCCAGGGGCTAGCACAGATACGCAGTATTTT. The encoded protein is CSVVDPGASTDTQYF.

The CDR3 loop reads CASSLVPGGTNTGELFF. The CDR3, as DNA: TGCGCCAGCAGCTTGGTTCCGGGGGGTACGAACACCGGGGAGCTGTTTTTT. The chain is built from TRBV5-1 and TRBJ2-2; the match to TRBD2 covers 7 bases. Germline loops: CDR1 SGHRS, CDR2 YFSETQ. V lost 0 bases to trimming and J lost 0 bases; unmatched junction nucleotides: 5. This CDR3 is 17 amino acids long.

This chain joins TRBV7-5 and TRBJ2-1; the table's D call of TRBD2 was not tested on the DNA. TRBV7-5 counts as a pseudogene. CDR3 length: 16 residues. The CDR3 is CARSPGSAGVYNEQFF. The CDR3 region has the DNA TGTGCCAGAAGCCCAGGTTCAGCGGGAGTTTACAATGAGCAGTTCTTC.

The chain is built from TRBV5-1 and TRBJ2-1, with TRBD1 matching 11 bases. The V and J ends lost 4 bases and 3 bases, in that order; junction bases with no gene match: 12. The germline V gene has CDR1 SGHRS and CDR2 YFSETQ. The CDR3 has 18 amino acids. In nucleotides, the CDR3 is TGCGCCAGCAGCGAAGGCAGAGGGACAGGGGGAAACTACAATGAGCAGTTCTTC. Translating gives CASSEGRGTGGNYNEQFF.

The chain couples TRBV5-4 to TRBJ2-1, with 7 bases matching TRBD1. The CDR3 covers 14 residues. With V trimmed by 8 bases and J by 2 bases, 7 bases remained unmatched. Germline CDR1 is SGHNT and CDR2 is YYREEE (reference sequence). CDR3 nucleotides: TGTGCCAGTTCCGACAGGGTCGCCTACAATGAGCAGTTCTTC. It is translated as CASSDRVAYNEQFF.

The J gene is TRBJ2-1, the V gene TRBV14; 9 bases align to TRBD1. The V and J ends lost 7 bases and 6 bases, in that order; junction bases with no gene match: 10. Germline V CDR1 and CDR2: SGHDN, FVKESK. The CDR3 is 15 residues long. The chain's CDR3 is CASNPLGTGPNEQFF. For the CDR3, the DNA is TGTGCCAGCAACCCTCTCGGGACAGGGCCCAATGAGCAGTTCTTC.

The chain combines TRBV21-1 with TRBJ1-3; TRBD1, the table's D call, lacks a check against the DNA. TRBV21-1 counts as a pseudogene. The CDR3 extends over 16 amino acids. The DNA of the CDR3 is TGTGCCAGCAGTACTACAGGGGTTGTTTTTGGAAACACCATATATTTT. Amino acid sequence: CASSTTGVVFGNTIYF.